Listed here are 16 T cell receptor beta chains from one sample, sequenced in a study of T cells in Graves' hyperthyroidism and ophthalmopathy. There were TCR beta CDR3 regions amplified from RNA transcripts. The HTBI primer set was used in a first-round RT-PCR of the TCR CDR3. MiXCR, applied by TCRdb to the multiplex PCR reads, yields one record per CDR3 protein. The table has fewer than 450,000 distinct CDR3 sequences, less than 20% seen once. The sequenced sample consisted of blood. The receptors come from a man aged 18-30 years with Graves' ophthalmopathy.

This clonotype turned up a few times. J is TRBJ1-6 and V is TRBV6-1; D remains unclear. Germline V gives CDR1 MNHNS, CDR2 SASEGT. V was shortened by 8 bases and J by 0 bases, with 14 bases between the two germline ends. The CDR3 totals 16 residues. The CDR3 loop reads CASRPGVSSYNSPLHF. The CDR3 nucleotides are TGTGCCAGCCGGCCCGGGGTTTCCTCCTATAATTCACCCCTCCACTTT.

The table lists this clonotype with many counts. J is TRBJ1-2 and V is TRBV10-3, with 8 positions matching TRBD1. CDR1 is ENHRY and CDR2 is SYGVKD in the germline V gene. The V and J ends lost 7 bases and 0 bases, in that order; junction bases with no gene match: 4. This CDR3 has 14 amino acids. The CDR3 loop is CAITQTGANYGYTF. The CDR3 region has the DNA TGTGCCATCACCCAGACAGGGGCTAACTATGGCTACACCTTC.

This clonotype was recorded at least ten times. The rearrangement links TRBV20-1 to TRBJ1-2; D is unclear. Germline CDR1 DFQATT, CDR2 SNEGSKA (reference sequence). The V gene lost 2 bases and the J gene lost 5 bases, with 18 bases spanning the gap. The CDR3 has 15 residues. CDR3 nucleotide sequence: TGCAGTGCTAGACCTGACGGGGTCACCCTTTATGGCTACACCTTC. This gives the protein CSARPDGVTLYGYTF.

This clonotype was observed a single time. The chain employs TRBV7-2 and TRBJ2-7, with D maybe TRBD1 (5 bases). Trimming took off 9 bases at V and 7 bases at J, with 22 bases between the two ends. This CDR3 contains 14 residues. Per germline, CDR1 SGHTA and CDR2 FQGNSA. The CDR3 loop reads CASRDVTEQWEQYF. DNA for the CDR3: TGTGCCAGTAGAGACGTGACAGAGCAGTGGGAGCAGTACTTC.

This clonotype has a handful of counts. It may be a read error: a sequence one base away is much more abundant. In DNA, the CDR3 is TGTGTCAGCAGTTATACAGGGTGGCGCGGAGATCAGCCCCAGCATTTT. Residues: CVSSYTGWRGDQPQHF. This sequence joins TRBV12-3 or TRBV12-4 and TRBJ1-5; tentative D call: TRBD1 (6 bases). This CDR3 contains 16 residues.

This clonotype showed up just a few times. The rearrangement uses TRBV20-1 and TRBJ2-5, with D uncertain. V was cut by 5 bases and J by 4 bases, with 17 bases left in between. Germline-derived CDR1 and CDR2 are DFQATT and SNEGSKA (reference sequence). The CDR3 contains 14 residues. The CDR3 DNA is TGCAGTGCTTACTCCGCTCAGGAGATAGAGACCCAGTACTTC. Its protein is CSAYSAQEIETQYF.

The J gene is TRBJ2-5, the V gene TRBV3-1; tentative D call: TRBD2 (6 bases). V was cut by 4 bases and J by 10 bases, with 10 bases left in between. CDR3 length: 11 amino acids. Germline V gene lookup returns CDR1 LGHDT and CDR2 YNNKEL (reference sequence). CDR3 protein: CASSRPGDQYF. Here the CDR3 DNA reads TGTGCCAGCAGCCGGCCGGGGGACCAGTACTTC.

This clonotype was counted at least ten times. The CDR3 region has the DNA TGTGCCAGCAGCCGAGGGACGAGCAATCAGCCCCAGCATTTT. This encodes CASSRGTSNQPQHF. This chain connects TRBV13 to TRBJ1-5; D is possibly TRBD1 (5 bases). V lost 5 bases, J lost 1 base, and 9 bases lay in between. The CDR3 length is 14 residues. Germline lookup yields CDR1 PRHDT and CDR2 FYEKMQ (reference sequence). Full variable domain (remainder filled in from reference TRBV13 and TRBJ1-5): AAGVIQSPRHLIKEKRETATLKCYPIPRHDTVYWYQQGPGQDPQFLISFYEKMQSDKGSIPDRFSAQQFSDYHSELNMSSLELGDSALYFCASSRGTSNQPQHFGDGTRLSIL.

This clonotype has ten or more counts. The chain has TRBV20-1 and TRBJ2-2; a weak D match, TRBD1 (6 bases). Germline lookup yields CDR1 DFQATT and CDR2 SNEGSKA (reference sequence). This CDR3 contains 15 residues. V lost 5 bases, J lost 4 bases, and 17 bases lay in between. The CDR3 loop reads CSAPGRQGITGELFF. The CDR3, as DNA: TGCAGTGCTCCCGGCCGGCAGGGGATCACCGGGGAGCTGTTTTTT.

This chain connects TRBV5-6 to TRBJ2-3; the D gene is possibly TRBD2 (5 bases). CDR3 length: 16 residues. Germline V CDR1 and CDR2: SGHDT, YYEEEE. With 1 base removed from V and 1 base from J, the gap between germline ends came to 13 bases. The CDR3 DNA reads TGTGCCAGCAGCTTGAGAGCGGTCCAAGGCACAGATACGCAGTATTTT. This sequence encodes CASSLRAVQGTDTQYF.

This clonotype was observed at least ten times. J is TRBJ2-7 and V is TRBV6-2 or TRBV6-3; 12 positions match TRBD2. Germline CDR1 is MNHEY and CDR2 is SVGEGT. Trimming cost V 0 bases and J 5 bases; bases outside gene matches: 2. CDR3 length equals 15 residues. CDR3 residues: CASSYSTSGGNEQYF. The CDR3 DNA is TGTGCCAGCAGTTACTCGACTAGCGGGGGTAACGAGCAGTACTTC.

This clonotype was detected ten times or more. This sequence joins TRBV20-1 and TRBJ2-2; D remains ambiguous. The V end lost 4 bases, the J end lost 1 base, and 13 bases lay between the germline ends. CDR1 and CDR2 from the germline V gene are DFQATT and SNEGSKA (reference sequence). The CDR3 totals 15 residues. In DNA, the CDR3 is TGCAGTGCTACCCCCACGGGCCTGAACACCGGGGAGCTGTTTTTT. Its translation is CSATPTGLNTGELFF.

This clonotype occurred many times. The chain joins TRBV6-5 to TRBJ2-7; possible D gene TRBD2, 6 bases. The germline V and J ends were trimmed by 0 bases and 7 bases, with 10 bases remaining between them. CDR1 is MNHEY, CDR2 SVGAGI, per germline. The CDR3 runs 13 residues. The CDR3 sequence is CASSYSGEEEQYF. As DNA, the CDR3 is TGTGCCAGCAGTTACTCTGGGGAGGAAGAGCAGTACTTC.

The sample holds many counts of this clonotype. CDR3 nucleotide sequence: TGTGCCAGCAGCGTAGGCACGGGGGGGGAATACAATGAGCAGTTCTTC. This encodes CASSVGTGGEYNEQFF. The chain is built from TRBV9 and TRBJ2-1, with 8 bases identical to TRBD2. CDR1 SGDLS and CDR2 YYNGEE come from the germline V gene. The CDR3 sequence is 16 residues long. V trimming: 0 bases; J trimming: 4 bases; junction bases outside the gene matches: 6.

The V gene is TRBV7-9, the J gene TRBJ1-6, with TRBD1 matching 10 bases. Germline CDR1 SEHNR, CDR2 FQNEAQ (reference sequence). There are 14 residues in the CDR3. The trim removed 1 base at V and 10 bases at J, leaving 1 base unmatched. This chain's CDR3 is CASSLVGQGSPLHF. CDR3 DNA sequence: TGTGCCAGCAGCTTAGTGGGACAGGGGTCACCCCTCCACTTT.

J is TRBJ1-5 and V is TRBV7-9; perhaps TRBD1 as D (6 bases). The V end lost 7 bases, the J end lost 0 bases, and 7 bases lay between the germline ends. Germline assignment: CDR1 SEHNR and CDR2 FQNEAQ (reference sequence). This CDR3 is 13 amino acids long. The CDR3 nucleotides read TGTGCCAGCAACAGGGATAGCAATCAGCCCCAGCATTTT. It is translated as CASNRDSNQPQHF.